These 23 T cell receptor beta chains share one sample of origin, sequenced in a study of identical twins. From the 5' RACE reads, TCRdb called clonotypes with MiXCR, one entry per CDR3 protein. The sample carries hundreds of thousands of distinct CDR3 sequences, roughly an eighth recorded once. These data were also reused for a study on yellow fever vaccine responses in identical twins.

Sequenced material: PBMCs. All receptors derive from a woman under 30 in good health.

This sequence joins TRBV10-3 and TRBJ2-1; 9 bases are a match to TRBD2. Germline V gene data show CDR1 as ENHRY and CDR2 as SYGVKD. Unmatched junction bases numbered 11, after V lost 6 bases and J lost 5 bases. There are 16 residues in the CDR3. This CDR3 reads CAIRPPTSGRDNEQFF. Here the CDR3 DNA reads TGTGCCATCAGACCTCCGACTAGCGGTAGGGACAATGAGCAGTTCTTC.

The V gene is TRBV12-3 or TRBV12-4, the J gene TRBJ2-7; 8 bases map to TRBD2. The CDR3 has 13 amino acids. After removal of 4 bases from V and 7 bases from J, the junction contained 6 bases not matched to a gene. This CDR3 reads CASSYVPGGEQYV. DNA of the CDR3: TGTGCCAGCAGTTACGTTCCGGGGGGGGAGCAGTACGTC.

This clonotype was observed a handful of times. This chain connects TRBV10-3 to TRBJ2-3, with no clear D. Trimming cost V 6 bases and J 2 bases, with 9 bases left between them. The CDR3 consists of 13 residues. CDR1 and CDR2 from the germline V gene are ENHRY and SYGVKD. CDR3 sequence reads: CAIRGSFTDTQYF. For the CDR3, the DNA is TGTGCCATCAGGGGCAGCTTCACAGATACGCAGTATTTT.

This clonotype turned up a few times. This chain joins TRBV20-1 and TRBJ2-3, with D hard to call. This CDR3 spans 14 amino acids. In germline, CDR1 is DFQATT, CDR2 SNEGSKA (reference sequence). Trimming left V 1 base short and J 3 bases short, with 11 bases between. In nucleotides, the CDR3 is TGCAGTGCTAGAGTTAGGCCCGGTACAGATACGCAGTATTTT. As protein: CSARVRPGTDTQYF.

This rearrangement joins TRBV6-5 to TRBJ1-6; no firm D call. Between the trimmed V and J ends, which lost 0 bases and 10 bases, there was a span of 10 bases. This CDR3 has 14 amino acids. Germline CDR1 reads MNHEY; CDR2 reads SVGAGI. In DNA form, the CDR3 reads TGTGCCAGCAGTTACTCGACGCCGGGCTCACCCCTCCACTTT. This codes for CASSYSTPGSPLHF.

V gene TRBV18 combines with J gene TRBJ2-1, with TRBD2 matching over 11 bases. Germline CDR1 reads KGHSH; CDR2 reads LQKENI. Germline trimming cut 6 bases from V and 3 bases from J; bases unmatched to any gene: 10. The CDR3 loop spans 17 amino acids. This CDR3 is CASSPPGLAAYYNEQFF. The CDR3 DNA reads TGTGCCAGCTCCCCGCCGGGACTAGCGGCCTACTACAATGAGCAGTTCTTC.

The chain couples TRBV5-1 to TRBJ1-3, with D maybe TRBD1 (6 bases). The V end was cut by 0 bases, the J end by 0 bases, with 7 bases between. The CDR3 sequence is 15 residues long. The germline CDR1 and CDR2 sequences are SGHRS and YFSETQ. In DNA form, the CDR3 reads TGCGCCAGCAGCTTGGTACAGGGCTCTGGAAACACCATATATTTT. It encodes CASSLVQGSGNTIYF.

This clonotype has a count of ten or more. This chain uses TRBV27 with TRBJ2-2, with D uncertain. V was clipped by 1 base and J by 6 bases, with 6 bases between them. This CDR3 has 13 residues. Per germline, CDR1 MNHEY and CDR2 SMNVEV (reference sequence). CDR3 loop: CASSLFIAGELFF. Here the CDR3 DNA reads TGTGCCAGCAGTTTATTCATTGCCGGGGAGCTGTTTTTT.

In this sample, this clonotype turned up a few times. The chain employs TRBV6-5 and TRBJ1-6, with D perhaps matching TRBD1 (5 bases). V lost 2 bases, J lost 13 bases, and 15 bases lay in between. Germline CDR1 is MNHEY and CDR2 is SVGAGI. The CDR3 loop spans 14 amino acids. This chain's CDR3 is CASSYGQGQTPLHF. The CDR3 DNA reads as TGTGCCAGCAGTTACGGGCAGGGCCAGACTCCCCTCCACTTT.

This clonotype was seen a few times. The chain has TRBV10-3 and TRBJ2-1, with 11 bases aligning to TRBD1. The CDR3 has 16 residues. J was trimmed by 10 bases and V by 2 bases; bases with no gene match: 10. Germline CDR1 reads ENHRY; CDR2 reads SYGVKD. For the CDR3, the DNA is TGTGCCATCAGTGAGCTCGATGGACAGGGGGCAGGGGAGCAGTTCTTC. Protein sequence: CAISELDGQGAGEQFF.

The chain couples TRBV7-8 to TRBJ1-1; TRBD1 matches 8 bases. Trimming cost V 6 bases and J 3 bases; bases outside gene matches: 3. Germline assignment: CDR1 SGHVS and CDR2 FQNEAQ. This CDR3 region has 13 residues. The CDR3 sequence is CASRLRGHTEAFF. The DNA of the CDR3 is TGTGCCAGCAGACTCAGGGGGCACACTGAAGCTTTCTTT.

The rearrangement joins TRBV7-9 to TRBJ1-2; D is ambiguous. V was shortened by 3 bases and J by 3 bases, with 11 bases between the two germline ends. The germline V gene has CDR1 SEHNR and CDR2 FQNEAQ (reference sequence). The CDR3 is made up of 14 amino acids. Here the CDR3 reads CASSLDGTYYGYTF. CDR3 DNA: TGTGCCAGCAGCTTGGACGGAACTTACTATGGCTACACCTTC. Full variable domain (rest looked up from reference TRBV7-9 and TRBJ1-2): DTGVSQNPRHKITKRGQNVTFRCDPISEHNRLYWYRQTLGQGPEFLTYFQNEAQLEKSRLLSDRFSAERPKGSFSTLEIQRTEQGDSAMYLCASSLDGTYYGYTFGSGTRLTVV.

This clonotype was picked up a small number of times. The J gene is TRBJ2-7, the V gene TRBV20-1; D remains unclear. This CDR3 has 13 amino acids. Germline V gene sequence: CDR1 DFQATT, CDR2 SNEGSKA (reference sequence). Trimming stripped 6 bases from V and 0 bases from J, with 12 bases between. The CDR3 protein is CSAPLRGSYEQYF. In DNA form, the CDR3 reads TGCAGTGCCCCGCTGCGCGGCTCCTACGAGCAGTACTTC.

The chain joins TRBV7-6 to TRBJ2-2, with D maybe TRBD1 (7 bases). The CDR3 is 17 amino acids. Trimming took off 4 bases at V and 2 bases at J, with 17 bases between the two ends. Germline V gives CDR1 SGHVS, CDR2 FNYEAQ. For the CDR3, the DNA is TGTGCCAGCAGCTCCTTTGGGGGGACAGTCAACACCGGGGAGCTGTTTTTT. It is translated as CASSSFGGTVNTGELFF.

This clonotype was found a few times. The gene calls are TRBV28 and TRBJ2-7; 10 bases map to TRBD2. This CDR3 comprises 16 residues. With V trimmed by 6 bases and J by 0 bases, 8 bases remained unmatched. Germline loops: CDR1 MDHEN, CDR2 SYDVKM. The DNA for the CDR3 is TGTGCCAGCAGAAAGTGGGCTAGCGGGAGCTCCTACGAGCAGTACTTC. It translates to CASRKWASGSSYEQYF.

This clonotype was counted between two and nine times. J is TRBJ1-1 and V is TRBV7-8; TRBD1 is a possible D gene (6 bases). Per the germline V gene, CDR1 is SGHVS and CDR2 is FQNEAQ. This CDR3 region has 16 residues. Trimming pared 1 base from V and 0 bases from J, leaving 12 bases between. The chain's CDR3 is CASSLVTGRMNTEAFF. CDR3 in DNA: TGTGCCAGCAGCTTAGTGACAGGAAGGATGAACACTGAAGCTTTCTTT.

This clonotype was observed a handful of times. V gene TRBV5-1 combines with J gene TRBJ2-7; D unclear. The CDR3 covers 15 residues. V gave up 0 bases and J gave up 3 bases, with 13 bases separating them. The germline V gene encodes CDR1 SGHRS and CDR2 YFSETQ. The CDR3 protein is CASSLVGSSSYEQYF. As DNA, the CDR3 is TGCGCCAGCAGCTTGGTAGGTTCGTCGAGCTACGAGCAGTACTTC.

This clonotype came up a few times. This rearrangement joins TRBV20-1 to TRBJ1-1; 7 nucleotides align to TRBD1. This CDR3 comprises 15 residues. Losses at the gene ends were 2 bases for V and 1 base for J; bases not matched to a gene: 7. The germline gives CDR1 DFQATT, CDR2 SNEGSKA (reference sequence). The CDR3 loop reads CSARSLGQPNTEAFF. CDR3 bases: TGCAGTGCTAGAAGTCTGGGACAGCCGAACACTGAAGCTTTCTTT.

CDR3 coding DNA: TGTGCCAGCAGCTTAGTTCGAGCGGGAGCCCACGAGCAGTACTTC. Encoded protein: CASSLVRAGAHEQYF. The chain carries TRBV7-9 and TRBJ2-7; 8 nucleotides line up with TRBD2. Germline CDR1 is SEHNR and CDR2 is FQNEAQ (reference sequence). Losses at the gene ends were 1 base for V and 5 bases for J; bases not matched to a gene: 7. The CDR3 totals 15 residues.

The sample holds a few counts of this clonotype. The chain links TRBV20-1 to TRBJ1-1, with TRBD1 as a possible D gene (5 bases). The length of the CDR3 is 13 residues. V gave up 0 bases and J gave up 5 bases, with 10 bases separating them. Germline V CDR1 and CDR2: DFQATT, SNEGSKA (reference sequence). The CDR3 DNA reads as TGCAGTGCTAGAGATGGGAGGGGAACTGAAGCTTTCTTT. Its translation: CSARDGRGTEAFF.

This clonotype was counted only a few times. This rearrangement joins TRBV25-1 to TRBJ2-1, with 9 bases aligning to TRBD2. CDR3 length equals 18 residues. The V and J ends lost 6 bases and 4 bases, in that order; junction bases with no gene match: 16. The germline gives CDR1 MGHDK, CDR2 SYGVNS. The chain's CDR3 is CASRSTRGVAGEYNEQFF. DNA for the CDR3: TGTGCCAGCAGATCGACCAGGGGGGTAGCGGGGGAGTACAATGAGCAGTTCTTC.

The chain carries TRBV10-3 and TRBJ2-1; no reliable D call. V gave up 1 base and J gave up 10 bases, with 11 bases separating them. Germline V gene lookup returns CDR1 ENHRY and CDR2 SYGVKD. This CDR3 has 13 amino acids. The CDR3 bases are TGTGCCATCAGTGAGTTAGGAGCCCCAGAGCAGTTCTTC. It encodes CAISELGAPEQFF.

This clonotype showed up many times. The gene calls are TRBV10-3 and TRBJ1-1; possible D gene TRBD1, 5 bases. This CDR3 region has 14 residues. V lost 4 bases to trimming and J lost 0 bases, with 9 bases between them. Germline assignment: CDR1 ENHRY and CDR2 SYGVKD. As DNA, the CDR3 is TGTGCCATCAGTGGATTGGACATGAACACTGAAGCTTTCTTT. This translates into CAISGLDMNTEAFF.